The 18 T cell receptor beta chains listed next were all sequenced from one sample in a study of naive and memory T cell subsets. An equimolar mix of two oligonucleotides served as the beta constant-region primer for TRBC1 and TRBC2. From the UMI-ligation and nested PCR reads, TCRdb called clonotypes with MiXCR, one entry per CDR3 protein. The sample has 29,000 or so distinct CDR3 sequences; about 10% are singletons. What was sequenced was effector memory CD4+ T cells from blood. Noted subset: effector memory, CD45RA- CD27-. These receptors were collected from a human donor in good health.

This clonotype was seen ten or more times. J is TRBJ1-1 and V is TRBV6-6; 7 bases agree with TRBD1. J was trimmed by 6 bases and V by 7 bases; bases with no gene match: 8. CDR3 length: 13 residues. Germline V CDR1 and CDR2: MNHNY, SVGAGI (reference sequence). The CDR3 spells CASKTGESSEAFF. The CDR3 coding sequence is TGTGCCAGCAAAACAGGGGAATCATCTGAAGCTTTCTTT.

This clonotype was observed a handful of times. The rearrangement joins TRBV6-5 to TRBJ2-1; the D gene is possibly TRBD2 (5 bases). CDR3 length: 13 amino acids. Germline assignment: CDR1 MNHEY and CDR2 SVGAGI. V was trimmed by 5 bases and J by 9 bases, leaving 14 bases between them. The CDR3 sequence: CASSQGLRGEQFF. The CDR3, as DNA: TGTGCCAGCAGTCAAGGGCTCCGGGGTGAGCAGTTCTTC.

The V call is TRBV6-6, the J call TRBJ2-5; D is possibly TRBD1 (5 bases). The CDR3 has 14 amino acids. The germline V gene encodes CDR1 MNHNY and CDR2 SVGAGI (reference sequence). V dropped 2 bases and J dropped 9 bases, with 16 bases sitting between them. DNA for the CDR3: TGTGCCAGCAGTTACGACATCGCCCAGACAGCCCAGTACTTC. The encoded protein is CASSYDIAQTAQYF.

This clonotype showed up just a few times. The chain employs TRBV6-2 or TRBV6-3 and TRBJ2-1; unclear D gene. The CDR3 is made up of 13 amino acids. The ends were cut back, 7 bases at V and 6 bases at J, with 13 bases in the middle. Germline V CDR1 and CDR2: MNHEY, SVGEGT. The CDR3: CASTRQLRNEQFF. The CDR3 DNA sequence: TGTGCCAGCACCCGCCAACTCCGCAATGAGCAGTTCTTC.

This clonotype was detected only a few times. CDR3 nucleotide sequence: TGTGCCAGCAGCTTAGGGAGGACCCTCCACTTT. Protein sequence: CASSLGRTLHF. The chain joins TRBV11-2 to TRBJ1-6; D remains unclear. The V gene's germline CDR1 is SGHAT and CDR2 FQNNGV. Trimming stripped 1 base from V and 14 bases from J, with 6 bases between. The CDR3 covers 11 residues.

The table lists this clonotype with a few counts. The chain combines TRBV5-4 with TRBJ2-3, with 7 bases that match TRBD1. The CDR3 extends over 14 amino acids. The V gene's germline CDR1 is SGHNT and CDR2 YYREEE (reference sequence). J lost 7 bases, V lost 4 bases, and 9 bases had no gene match. The CDR3 region has the DNA TGTGCCAGCAGCACCGGACAGGTCCTTAATACGCAGTATTTT. Amino acids: CASSTGQVLNTQYF.

The V gene is TRBV6-2 or TRBV6-3, the J gene TRBJ2-6; 9 nucleotides line up with TRBD2. CDR1 is MNHEY, CDR2 SVGEGT, per germline. V gave up 6 bases and J gave up 3 bases; unmatched junction bases: 9. This CDR3 contains 17 residues. The CDR3 sequence: CASSFARGGLGANVLTF. The CDR3 DNA is TGTGCCAGCAGCTTCGCGCGGGGGGGCCTTGGGGCCAACGTCCTGACTTTC.

This clonotype was picked up many times. This chain uses TRBV11-1 with TRBJ1-2; no clear D gene. V lost 5 bases and J 4 bases, leaving 20 bases between the germline ends. Germline CDR1 reads SGHAT; CDR2 reads FQDESV (reference sequence). The CDR3 length is 16 residues. The CDR3 here is CASSPADRVGPYGYTF. CDR3 nucleotides: TGTGCCAGCAGCCCCGCGGACCGCGTCGGGCCCTATGGCTACACCTTC.

In this sample, this clonotype turned up many times. This sequence joins TRBV20-1 and TRBJ2-3; TRBD2 is a possible D gene (5 bases). The ends were cut back, 6 bases at V and 4 bases at J, with 14 bases in the middle. The germline V gene encodes CDR1 DFQATT and CDR2 SNEGSKA (reference sequence). The CDR3 contains 13 residues. The CDR3 nucleotides read TGCAGTGCCGTGGGGAGAGGCCCAGATACGCAGTATTTT. This gives the protein CSAVGRGPDTQYF.

This clonotype was detected a few times. CDR3 loop: CASSLMPEPYF. As DNA, the CDR3 is TGTGCCAGCAGTCTAATGCCTGAACCGTATTTT. The V call is TRBV2, the J call TRBJ2-3; D uncertain. The CDR3 covers 11 residues. CDR1 SNHLY and CDR2 FYNNEI come from the germline V gene. Trimming took 5 bases from V and 14 from J, leaving 14 bases between them.

The J gene is TRBJ1-5, the V gene TRBV20-1; 7 nucleotides match TRBD1. The CDR3 is 16 amino acids. Germline trimming cut 0 bases from V and 4 bases from J; bases unmatched to any gene: 9. Looked up from germline, CDR1 is DFQATT and CDR2 is SNEGSKA (reference sequence). As DNA, the CDR3 is TGCAGTGCTAGAGAATTTCCGGGACAGTTTAATCAGCCCCAGCATTTT. Translating gives CSAREFPGQFNQPQHF.

This clonotype has a count of ten or more. CDR3: CASSQGVQSSYNEQFF. In DNA form, the CDR3 reads TGCGCCAGCAGCCAAGGGGTCCAGAGCTCCTACAATGAGCAGTTCTTC. The chain employs TRBV4-1 and TRBJ2-1; no firm D call. This CDR3 contains 16 residues. V was cut by 1 base and J by 0 bases, with 10 bases left in between. Germline V gene data show CDR1 as MGHRA and CDR2 as YSYEKL.

By its share, this clonotype is medium-sized. The rearrangement uses TRBV7-3 and TRBJ1-6; no clear D. The CDR3 is made up of 14 amino acids. V gave up 6 bases and J gave up 5 bases, with 11 bases separating them. Per germline, CDR1 SGHTA and CDR2 FQGTGA. CDR3 sequence reads: CASSLGSNNSPLHF. The CDR3 DNA reads as TGTGCCAGCAGTCTCGGTAGTAATAATTCACCCCTCCACTTT.

The CDR3 nucleotides read TGTGCCAGCTCACCGATACAGGGTTCCTCTTCCTACGAGCAGTACTTC. Translating gives CASSPIQGSSSYEQYF. This chain uses TRBV18 with TRBJ2-7, with D maybe TRBD1 (6 bases). Per germline, CDR1 KGHSH and CDR2 LQKENI. The germline V and J ends were trimmed by 3 bases and 1 base, with 16 bases remaining between them. CDR3 length: 16 amino acids.

This clonotype was observed a handful of times. The chain combines TRBV6-2 or TRBV6-3 with TRBJ1-2, with unresolved D. The CDR3 spans 14 residues. V lost 7 bases, J lost 4 bases, and 16 bases lay in between. Germline-derived CDR1 and CDR2 are MNHEY and SVGEGT. CDR3 bases: TGTGCCAGCAACCGAGGAGTCACTGTCTATGGCTACACCTTC. This codes for CASNRGVTVYGYTF.

The rearrangement uses TRBV7-6 and TRBJ2-4; TRBD2 might be the D (6 bases). Trimming took off 2 bases at V and 6 bases at J, with 14 bases between the two ends. Germline V gives CDR1 SGHVS, CDR2 FNYEAQ. This CDR3 spans 15 amino acids. The CDR3 DNA follows: TGTGCCAGCAGCTTATCTTCCTCCGGGGGAAACATTCAGTACTTC. Translation gives CASSLSSSGGNIQYF. The full variable domain, in which reference TRBV7-6 and TRBJ2-4 provide the parts outside the CDR3, is GAGVSQSPRYKVTKRGQDVALRCDPISGHVSLYWYRQALGQGPEFLTYFNYEAQQDKSGLPNDRFSAERPEGSISTLTIQRTEQRDSAMYRCASSLSSSGGNIQYFGAGTRLSVL.

This chain connects TRBV5-1 to TRBJ2-5, with 13 bases that match TRBD2. V gave up 3 bases and J gave up 1 base; unmatched junction bases: 0. Germline V CDR1 and CDR2: SGHRS, YFSETQ. The CDR3 is made up of 15 amino acids. The CDR3 region is CASSWTSGGQETQYF. CDR3 DNA sequence: TGCGCCAGCAGCTGGACTAGCGGGGGCCAAGAGACCCAGTACTTC. The whole variable domain, filled in from reference TRBV5-1 and TRBJ2-5, reads KAGVTQTPRYLIKTRGQQVTLSCSPISGHRSVSWYQQTPGQGLQFLFEYFSETQRNKGNFPGRFSGRQFSNSRSEMNVSTLELGDSALYLCASSWTSGGQETQYFGPGTRLLVL.

Judged by abundance, this clonotype is medium-sized. V and J are TRBV6-1 and TRBJ1-5, with D possibly TRBD1 on 6 matching bases. Deletions cut 3 bases from V and 5 bases from J, with 14 bases between. Germline V gives CDR1 MNHNS, CDR2 SASEGT. The CDR3 has 15 amino acids. The CDR3 is CASSDQGQTYQPQHF. Written as DNA, the CDR3 is TGTGCCAGCAGTGACCAAGGACAGACTTATCAGCCCCAGCATTTT.